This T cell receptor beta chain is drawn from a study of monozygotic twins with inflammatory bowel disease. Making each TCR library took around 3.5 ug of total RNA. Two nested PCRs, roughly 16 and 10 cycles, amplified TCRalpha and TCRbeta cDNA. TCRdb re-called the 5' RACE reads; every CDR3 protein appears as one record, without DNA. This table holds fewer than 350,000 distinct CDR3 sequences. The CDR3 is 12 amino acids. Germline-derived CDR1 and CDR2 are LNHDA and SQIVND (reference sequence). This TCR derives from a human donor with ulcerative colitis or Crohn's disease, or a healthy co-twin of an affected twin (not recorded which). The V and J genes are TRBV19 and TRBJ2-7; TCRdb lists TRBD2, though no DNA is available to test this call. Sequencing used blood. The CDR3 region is CASSTGPYEQYF.